Presented here are 25 T cell receptor beta chains from one specimen sequenced in a study of blood T cells in healthy people across ages (dated by TCRdb to the mid-2010s). The library came from 5' RACE. Sequencing was performed on an Illumina HiSeq 2500. A second PCR of roughly 7 to 11 cycles was performed with a sample-barcoded 5' primer and a J-beta primer mix. TCRdb applied fastp at Q25 and MiXCR to the public reads, then kept only in-frame beta chains. Each CDR3 protein appears once, grouped with its most common genes and DNA. Counted in this sample were under 950,000 distinct CDR3 sequences; 20% to 25% of them appeared once. Of the sample, 22% falls within the top ten clones. Material: blood. The source of these receptors is a man in his 70s in good health.

The chain carries TRBV12-3 or TRBV12-4 and TRBJ2-1; possible D gene TRBD1, 6 bases. The CDR3 covers 14 residues. Trimming removed 7 bases from V and 6 bases from J, with 16 bases in between. The CDR3 spells CASTLQGSVNEQFF. As DNA, the CDR3 is TGTGCCAGCACCCTCCAGGGGTCTGTCAATGAGCAGTTCTTC.

The sample holds a few counts of this clonotype. The V call is TRBV25-1, the J call TRBJ2-6; perhaps TRBD1 as D (6 bases). V dropped 3 bases and J dropped 5 bases, with 8 bases sitting between them. CDR3 length: 14 residues. CDR1 MGHDK and CDR2 SYGVNS come from the germline V gene. In nucleotides, the CDR3 is TGTGCCAGCAGTGAGGGGGCCTGGGCCAACGTCCTGACTTTC. Protein: CASSEGAWANVLTF.

This clonotype was seen a handful of times. The chain joins TRBV10-2 to TRBJ2-3; 9 bases align to TRBD2. The CDR3 is 16 amino acids. Trimming cost V 0 bases and J 5 bases; bases outside gene matches: 6. Per the germline V gene, CDR1 is WSHSY and CDR2 is SAAADI. CDR3 protein: CASSESGGGAQDTQYF. For the CDR3, the DNA is TGCGCCAGCAGTGAGTCCGGCGGGGGGGCACAAGATACGCAGTATTTT.

J is TRBJ2-1 and V is TRBV11-2; TRBD1 is a possible D gene (6 bases). V shed 5 bases and J shed 8 bases, with 16 bases lying between them. The CDR3 has 14 amino acids. Germline V gives CDR1 SGHAT, CDR2 FQNNGV. CDR3 DNA sequence: TGTGCCAGCAGCGCCACAGGGTGGAAGGATGAGCAGTTCTTC. As protein: CASSATGWKDEQFF.

The rearrangement uses TRBV5-6 and TRBJ2-5; 8 nucleotides agree with TRBD1. Germline-derived CDR1 and CDR2 are SGHDT and YYEEEE. J was trimmed by 1 base and V by 1 base; bases with no gene match: 6. This CDR3 has 16 residues. CDR3 in amino acids: CASSLLGRGRQETQYF. CDR3 sequence (DNA): TGTGCCAGCAGCTTGTTGGGCAGGGGGCGCCAAGAGACCCAGTACTTC.

This clonotype was counted between two and nine times. The rearrangement links TRBV6-5 to TRBJ2-2, with D hard to call. This CDR3 spans 13 amino acids. V lost 7 bases to trimming and J lost 8 bases, with 14 bases between them. Germline values: CDR1 MNHEY, CDR2 SVGAGI. The CDR3 loop is CASTNARIGELFF. For the CDR3, the DNA is TGTGCCAGCACTAACGCTAGGATTGGGGAGCTGTTTTTT.

This clonotype was found a few times. The J gene is TRBJ1-5, the V gene TRBV6-6, with no clear D. Germline CDR1 is MNHNY and CDR2 is SVGAGI (reference sequence). This CDR3 has 15 amino acids. V shed 7 bases and J shed 0 bases, with 13 bases lying between them. The CDR3 spells CASTQGRDSNQPQHF. CDR3 DNA sequence: TGTGCCAGCACTCAAGGAAGGGATAGCAATCAGCCCCAGCATTTT.

The rearrangement uses TRBV6-1 and TRBJ1-1; TRBD1 might be the D (6 bases). Trimming stripped 7 bases from V and 4 bases from J, with 13 bases between. The CDR3 is made up of 13 amino acids. Germline V lookup: CDR1 MNHNS, CDR2 SASEGT. In DNA, the CDR3 is TGTGCCAGCAACTCAGGGGAGGTCACTGAAGCTTTCTTT. Translating gives CASNSGEVTEAFF.

In its sample, this clonotype was seen a few times. The chain is built from TRBV30 and TRBJ1-2; no firm D call. Looked up from germline, CDR1 is GTSNPN and CDR2 is SVGIG (reference sequence). The CDR3 spans 12 residues. Trimming shortened V by 3 bases and J by 8 bases, and 13 bases separated the two germline ends. The CDR3 sequence is CAWSGSAGGYTF. In nucleotides, the CDR3 is TGTGCCTGGAGCGGCTCCGCCGGGGGCTACACCTTC.

At least ten counts were recorded for this clonotype. The rearrangement uses TRBV20-1 and TRBJ1-4, with D tentatively TRBD1 (6 bases). Between the trimmed V and J ends, which lost 0 bases and 4 bases, there was a span of 12 bases. The CDR3 is made up of 15 amino acids. Germline CDR1 reads DFQATT; CDR2 reads SNEGSKA (reference sequence). CDR3 DNA: TGCAGTGCTAGAGACGGGGACACCAATAATGAAAAACTGTTTTTT. Translating it yields CSARDGDTNNEKLFF.

This chain joins TRBV12-3 or TRBV12-4 and TRBJ2-4; D is unresolved. V was pared by 1 base and J by 6 bases, with 10 bases between. The CDR3 has 14 residues. CDR3 DNA sequence: TGTGCCAGCAGTTTAGAGAGACATTCAAACATTCAGTACTTC. Amino acid sequence: CASSLERHSNIQYF.

This chain uses TRBV12-3 or TRBV12-4 with TRBJ1-2, with D unclear. Trimming pared 1 base from V and 2 bases from J, leaving 11 bases between. The CDR3 has 15 amino acids. The CDR3 bases are TGTGCCAGCAGTTTAGGAGCCTCGGGGAACTATGGCTACACCTTC. Translation gives CASSLGASGNYGYTF.

J is TRBJ1-4 and V is TRBV18, with 7 bases identical to TRBD1. The CDR3 contains 14 residues. V gave up 2 bases and J gave up 8 bases; unmatched junction bases: 5. Germline-derived CDR1 and CDR2 are KGHSH and LQKENI. The CDR3 loop is CASSPGQDGEKLFF. DNA of the CDR3: TGTGCCAGCTCACCAGGACAGGATGGGGAAAAACTGTTTTTT. Using reference TRBV18 and TRBJ1-4 for the parts outside the CDR3, the full variable domain is NAGVMQNPRHLVRRRGQEARLRCSPMKGHSHVYWYRQLPEEGLKFMVYLQKENIIDESGMPKERFSAEFPKEGPSILRIQQVVRGDSAAYFCASSPGQDGEKLFFGSGTQLSVL.

The chain uses TRBV28 and TRBJ1-5; 7 bases map to TRBD1. The trim removed 0 bases at V and 2 bases at J, leaving 4 bases unmatched. The CDR3 runs 16 residues. Germline lookup yields CDR1 MDHEN and CDR2 SYDVKM. CDR3 DNA: TGTGCCAGCAGTTTATGGGGCAGGGGGGGCAATCAGCCCCAGCATTTT. Amino acid sequence: CASSLWGRGGNQPQHF.

The chain is built from TRBV19 and TRBJ1-2; D remains ambiguous. CDR3 length: 13 amino acids. Germline V gene sequence: CDR1 LNHDA, CDR2 SQIVND (reference sequence). The germline V and J ends were trimmed by 5 bases and 4 bases, with 11 bases remaining between them. This CDR3 reads CASSGRLAYGYTF. The CDR3 nucleotides read TGTGCCAGTAGTGGGCGACTAGCCTATGGCTACACCTTC.

This clonotype was recorded many times. This sequence joins TRBV12-3 or TRBV12-4 and TRBJ2-5; 8 nucleotides align to TRBD1. This CDR3 has 14 amino acids. V gave up 6 bases and J gave up 5 bases; unmatched junction bases: 8. The CDR3: CASSLRTGRETQYF. The CDR3 bases are TGTGCCAGCAGCCTCCGGACAGGGCGGGAGACCCAGTACTTC.

This rearrangement joins TRBV5-1 to TRBJ2-5; possibly TRBD1 for D (6 bases). The assigned J gene may be wrong: the sequence end matches TRBJ2-1 better. Germline-derived CDR1 and CDR2 are SGHRS and YFSETQ. CDR3 length equals 15 residues. The CDR3 protein is CASRAPGTPNNEQFF. The CDR3 DNA sequence: TGCGCCAGCAGAGCCCCGGGGACACCAAACAATGAGCAGTTCTTC.

This sequence joins TRBV12-3 or TRBV12-4 and TRBJ1-2; D remains unclear. Trimming cost V 6 bases and J 8 bases, with 13 bases left between them. The CDR3 has 12 residues. CDR3 nucleotides: TGTGCCAGCAGGCCCTTATCGCGGGGCTACACCTTC. It translates to CASRPLSRGYTF.

This clonotype was seen many times. J is TRBJ1-1 and V is TRBV12-3 or TRBV12-4, with TRBD1 as a possible D gene (5 bases). CDR3 size: 13 residues. V lost 5 bases, J lost 4 bases, and 11 bases lay in between. The DNA of the CDR3 is TGTGCCAGCAGTCGCAGGGTTTCCACTGAAGCTTTCTTT. Protein sequence: CASSRRVSTEAFF.

This clonotype was recorded a few times. An end of the junction does not agree with germline; a read error may underlie this. CDR3 in amino acids: CASSQDERDRADF. In DNA, the CDR3 is TGTGCCAGCAGCCAAGATGAAAGGGACAGGGCTGACTTC. The chain uses TRBV3-1 and TRBJ2-7; 9 positions agree with TRBD1. The CDR3 is 13 residues long. The V gene's germline CDR1 is LGHDT and CDR2 YNNKEL (reference sequence).

This clonotype was found once. This chain connects TRBV7-9 to TRBJ1-5; TRBD1 might be the D (5 bases). This CDR3 has 12 amino acids. CDR1 SEHNR and CDR2 FQNEAQ come from the germline V gene (reference sequence). Between the trimmed V and J ends, which lost 8 bases and 7 bases, there was a span of 12 bases. DNA of the CDR3: TGTGCCAGCGCCACAGGCGCCCAGCCCCAGCATTTT. Translated, it gives CASATGAQPQHF.

This chain links TRBV29-1 with TRBJ1-5; D ambiguous. This CDR3 has 13 amino acids. Germline-derived CDR1 and CDR2 are SQVTM and ANQGSEA. V was clipped by 4 bases and J by 2 bases, with 9 bases between them. The CDR3 DNA follows: TGCAGCGTTGCAACGGGTGGCAATCAGCCCCAGCATTTT. Translated: CSVATGGNQPQHF.

This clonotype was seen a handful of times. The genes are TRBV20-1 and TRBJ2-5; 12 bases map to TRBD2. The CDR3 is made up of 15 amino acids. Trimming at V came to 1 base and at J to 4 bases, leaving 4 bases not matched to a gene. Germline V gene sequence: CDR1 DFQATT, CDR2 SNEGSKA (reference sequence). The chain's CDR3 is CSARATSGGGETQYF. DNA of the CDR3: TGCAGTGCTAGAGCGACTAGCGGGGGAGGAGAGACCCAGTACTTC.

The J gene is TRBJ2-5, the V gene TRBV20-1; TRBD2 matches at 11 bases. The germline V gene encodes CDR1 DFQATT and CDR2 SNEGSKA (reference sequence). V was clipped by 3 bases and J by 5 bases; unmatched bases: 5. The CDR3 spans 14 residues. DNA of the CDR3: TGCAGTGCTAGTAGGCTAGCGGGAGGTGAGACCCAGTACTTC. Protein product: CSASRLAGGETQYF.

With respect to this clonotype: The junction differs from germline at one of its ends, possibly a read error. The chain joins TRBV6-6 to TRBJ2-1; TRBD2 agrees at 11 bases. This CDR3 is 13 amino acids long. In germline, CDR1 is MNHNY, CDR2 SVGAGI (reference sequence). Here the CDR3 reads CASSLGLAAEQLF. In nucleotides, the CDR3 is TGTGCCAGCAGTCTGGGACTAGCGGCTGAGCAGCTCTTC.